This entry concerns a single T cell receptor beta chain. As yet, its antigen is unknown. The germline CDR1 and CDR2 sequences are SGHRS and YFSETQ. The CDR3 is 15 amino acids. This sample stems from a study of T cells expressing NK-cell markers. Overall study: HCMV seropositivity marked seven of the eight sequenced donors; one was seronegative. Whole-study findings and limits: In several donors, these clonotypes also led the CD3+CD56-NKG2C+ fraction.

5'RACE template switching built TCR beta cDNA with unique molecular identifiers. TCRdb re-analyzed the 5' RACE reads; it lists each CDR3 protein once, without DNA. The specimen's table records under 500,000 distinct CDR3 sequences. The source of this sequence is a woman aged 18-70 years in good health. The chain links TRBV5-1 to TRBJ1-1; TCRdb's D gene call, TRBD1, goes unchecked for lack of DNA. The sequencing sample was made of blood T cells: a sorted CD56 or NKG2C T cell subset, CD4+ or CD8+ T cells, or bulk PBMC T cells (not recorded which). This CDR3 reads CASSLAGQGAVEAFF.